This T cell receptor (beta chain) was observed in a study of T cells in tumors after PD-1 blockade. At the level of the study: Some patients also took daily vismodegib 150 mg during anti-PD-1 treatment. Peripheral blood samples averaged approximately 35,000 unique clonotypes and about 120,000 templates.

This clone was found a few times. Its antigen is still unknown. The CDR3 runs 13 residues. V lost 5 bases to trimming and J lost 7 bases; unmatched junction nucleotides: 8. The germline V gene encodes CDR1 SGHRS and CDR2 YFSETQ. The data were produced by immunoSEQ multiplex PCR, yet TCRdb's version contains in-frame clones alone and is incomplete. The top ten clones hold 10% to 15% of a sample with nearly 25,000 clones, roughly 80% of them seen once. The study, taken as a whole, reports: Blood contained about 42% of the tumor's TCR clonotypes.

V gene TRBV5-1 combines with J gene TRBJ1-1, with 7 positions matching TRBD1. The TCR comes from a human donor with basal cell carcinoma. Material: PBMCs, obtained after anti-PD-1 treatment. CDR3 region: CASRLTGVGEAFF. DNA of the CDR3: TGCGCCAGCAGACTCACAGGGGTAGGTGAAGCTTTCTTT.